This TCR beta chain was retrieved from a study of T-cell memory formation after mild COVID-19. In TCRdb, the 5' RACE reads were re-called with MiXCR into one record per CDR3 protein. Here the sample spans 85,000 to 130,000 distinct CDR3 sequences, around an eighth being singletons. After removal of 1 base from V and 3 bases from J, the junction contained 0 bases not matched to a gene. There are 15 residues in the CDR3. Germline CDR1 reads SGHTA; CDR2 reads FQGTGA. Sequencing was done on a sample of PBMCs or a T cell subset sorted from them (not recorded which). This TCR was sampled from an adult woman who had mild COVID-19 (a few samples of this study predate the infection). Cell type and time point are not known. This chain joins TRBV7-3 and TRBJ2-2; 9 positions match TRBD2. CDR3 nucleotide sequence: TGTGCCAGCAGCTTAATAGCGGGAGACACCGGGGAGCTGTTTTTT. Translation gives CASSLIAGDTGELFF.